The 20 T cell receptor beta chains reported below all come from one sample, sequenced in a study of shared clonotypes between healthy human individuals. Sequencing used immunoSEQ multiplex PCR; TCRdb keeps in-frame clones, though not all of them. The top ten clones hold over 12% of a sample with some 96,000 clones, less than 50% of them seen once. Material for sequencing was PBMCs. These receptors were taken from a woman aged 40 to 55 in good health. Some clones in this sample may be carry-over from other donors' samples.

This clone appeared a few times. The CDR3 spells CATSRVAGSYNEQFF. The CDR3 coding sequence is TGTGCCACCAGCAGAGTAGCGGGGTCGTACAATGAGCAGTTCTTC. The J gene is TRBJ2-7, the V gene TRBV15, with 8 bases matching TRBD2. The DNA end favors TRBJ2-1, so the J call may be wrong. The germline CDR1 and CDR2 sequences are LNHNV and YYDKDF (reference sequence). This CDR3 spans 15 amino acids.

The rearrangement uses TRBV27 and TRBJ1-2; 7 bases match TRBD1. V lost 4 bases, J lost 0 bases, and 2 bases stayed unmatched. The CDR3 spans 14 residues. Germline V CDR1 and CDR2: MNHEY, SMNVEV (reference sequence). DNA of the CDR3: TGTGCCAGCAGTTGGGACAGATCTAACTATGGCTACACCTTC. Its translation: CASSWDRSNYGYTF.

This clone was recorded at least ten times. This chain uses TRBV27 with TRBJ2-7, with D uncertain. Germline CDR1 and CDR2: MNHEY and SMNVEV (reference sequence). The CDR3 loop spans 13 amino acids. Trimming pared 8 bases from V and 2 bases from J, leaving 13 bases between. The CDR3 reads CASGVGKTYEQYF. The CDR3 DNA is TGTGCCAGCGGGGTGGGGAAAACCTACGAGCAGTACTTC.

The chain joins TRBV5-1 to TRBJ1-1, with no clear D. CDR3 size: 13 residues. Deletions cut 4 bases from V and 2 bases from J, with 9 bases between. Germline CDR1 and CDR2: SGHRS and YFSETQ. In nucleotides, the CDR3 is TGCGCCAGCAGCCAGACAACCAACACTGAAGCTTTCTTT. Protein: CASSQTTNTEAFF.

This clone was counted many times. V and J are TRBV4-1 and TRBJ1-5, with no clear D. V was pared by 3 bases and J by 7 bases, with 10 bases between. The length of the CDR3 is 13 residues. Germline V gene lookup returns CDR1 MGHRA and CDR2 YSYEKL. In DNA, the CDR3 is TGCGCCAGCAGCCACGGACCTGACCAGCCCCAGCATTTT. Protein product: CASSHGPDQPQHF.

The table lists this clone with a few counts. V usage is TRBV7-2 and J usage is TRBJ2-5, with D unresolved. The DNA end favors TRBJ2-7, so the J call may be wrong. The CDR3 spans 14 residues. Germline CDR1 and CDR2: SGHTA and FQGNSA. The CDR3 coding sequence is TGTGCCAGCAGCTTGGAAAGCATAGGCCACGAGCAGTACTTC. Its translation: CASSLESIGHEQYF.

This clone was picked up one time. This rearrangement joins TRBV19 to TRBJ2-5; 7 bases are a match to TRBD1. The end of the DNA is better explained by TRBJ2-7, so the J call may be wrong. The CDR3 runs to 13 residues. Germline V lookup: CDR1 LNHDA, CDR2 SQIVND (reference sequence). CDR3 sequence reads: CASSRDSTYEQYF. The CDR3 coding sequence is TGTGCCAGTAGTAGGGACAGTACCTACGAGCAGTACTTC.

This clone has only a few counts. V is TRBV18 and J is TRBJ2-1; no definite D call. Deletions cut 2 bases from V and 6 bases from J, with 11 bases between. CDR1 KGHSH and CDR2 LQKENI come from the germline V gene. CDR3 length: 14 amino acids. For the CDR3, the DNA is TGTGCCAGCTCACCAGAGGCAGGTACCAATGAGCAGTTCTTC. Its protein product is CASSPEAGTNEQFF.

This clone was seen at least ten times. The chain links TRBV21-1 to TRBJ2-7; the DNA was not compared with TRBD2, the D call given in the table. TRBV21-1 is a known pseudogene. This CDR3 contains 13 residues. The chain's CDR3 is CASSKPRSYEQYF. Written as DNA, the CDR3 is TGTGCCAGCAGCAAGCCAAGGAGTTACGAGCAGTACTTC.

This clone was observed at least ten times. CDR3 bases: TGTGCCAGCAGCCCTGGGGCCAACGTCCTGACTTTC. It encodes CASSPGANVLTF. The J gene is TRBJ2-6, the V gene TRBV28; no definite D call. The germline V and J ends were trimmed by 6 bases and 2 bases, with 2 bases remaining between them. Germline-derived CDR1 and CDR2 are MDHEN and SYDVKM. This CDR3 contains 12 residues.

This clone was picked up a small number of times. The rearrangement joins TRBV5-1 to TRBJ2-7; 8 bases align to TRBD2. The junction had 2 bases not matched to a gene; V was cut back by 0 bases and J by 0 bases. Per the germline V gene, CDR1 is SGHRS and CDR2 is YFSETQ. The CDR3 consists of 15 residues. The CDR3 loop is CASSLVSGNSYEQYF. In DNA form, the CDR3 reads TGCGCCAGCAGCTTGGTTAGCGGGAACTCCTACGAGCAGTACTTC.

This clone was found many times. The CDR3 region is CASSQELFVEGFHYGYTF. The CDR3 DNA sequence: TGCGCCAGCAGCCAAGAGTTGTTTGTGGAGGGATTCCACTATGGCTACACCTTC. The V gene is TRBV4-1, the J gene TRBJ1-2; D gene ambiguous. The germline V and J ends were trimmed by 0 bases and 3 bases, with 20 bases remaining between them. Germline V CDR1 and CDR2: MGHRA, YSYEKL. CDR3 size: 18 residues.

Ten or more counts support this clone. The chain employs TRBV2 and TRBJ1-2; a possible D gene is TRBD1 (5 bases). Trimming removed 6 bases at V and 7 bases at J, with 15 bases between. The CDR3 is 13 residues long. CDR1 is SNHLY, CDR2 FYNNEI, per germline. The CDR3 coding sequence is TGTGCCAGCAGCGTGGCCGGGGGTGGTGGCTACACCTTC. Protein: CASSVAGGGGYTF.

The table lists this clone with many counts. The V call is TRBV10-2, the J call TRBJ2-7, with D possibly being TRBD2 (6 bases). The CDR3 spans 13 residues. Germline V gene data show CDR1 as WSHSY and CDR2 as SAAADI. The V end was cut by 0 bases, the J end by 6 bases, with 9 bases between. CDR3 DNA: TGCGCCAGCAGTGAGTCGGGACTGCCCGAGCAGTACTTC. Protein sequence: CASSESGLPEQYF.

This clone came up many times. DNA of the CDR3: TGCGCCAGCAGGGGGACTGCGACAGGGGATCCCACTGAAGCTTTCTTT. This encodes CASRGTATGDPTEAFF. The V and J genes are TRBV5-1 and TRBJ1-1; 8 nucleotides match TRBD1. Germline CDR1 is SGHRS and CDR2 is YFSETQ. V trimming: 5 bases; J trimming: 4 bases; junction bases outside the gene matches: 13. The CDR3 length is 16 residues.

This clone appeared a single time. V and J are TRBV30 and TRBJ1-5; D is perhaps TRBD1 (5 bases). This CDR3 is 17 amino acids long. Looked up from germline, CDR1 is GTSNPN and CDR2 is SVGIG (reference sequence). With 0 bases removed from V and 5 bases from J, the gap between germline ends came to 20 bases. The CDR3 here is CAWSVPLGQGTYQPQHF. In DNA form, the CDR3 reads TGTGCCTGGAGTGTCCCCCTCGGGCAGGGTACATATCAGCCCCAGCATTTT.

There are many counts of this clone. The genes are TRBV7-9 and TRBJ1-1; TRBD1 matches at 7 bases. Germline CDR1 SEHNR, CDR2 FQNEAQ (reference sequence). The CDR3 is 15 amino acids. V trimming: 5 bases; J trimming: 2 bases; junction bases outside the gene matches: 8. The chain's CDR3 is CASSKPGQRNTEAFF. For the CDR3, the DNA is TGTGCCAGCAGCAAACCGGGACAGCGAAACACTGAAGCTTTCTTT.

This clone has at least ten counts. V usage is TRBV29-1 and J usage is TRBJ2-3; D remains ambiguous. Per the germline V gene, CDR1 is SQVTM and CDR2 is ANQGSEA. V was pared by 3 bases and J by 6 bases, with 10 bases between. The CDR3 has 12 amino acids. CDR3 DNA sequence: TGCAGCGTTGATGAACCGCGGGATACGCAGTATTTT. Residues: CSVDEPRDTQYF.

This clone was counted once. The J gene is TRBJ2-1, the V gene TRBV25-1; the D gene is possibly TRBD1 (6 bases). The CDR3 has 14 residues. V dropped 4 bases and J dropped 7 bases, with 14 bases sitting between them. Germline V lookup: CDR1 MGHDK, CDR2 SYGVNS. Here the CDR3 DNA reads TGTGCCAGCAGTGGTGGGCGAGGGGGAAATGAGCAGTTCTTC. Encoded protein: CASSGGRGGNEQFF.

This clone appeared a single time. Sequence at one end of the junction differs from germline and may be a read error. The chain is built from TRBV30 and TRBJ1-4; no firm D call. Germline-derived CDR1 and CDR2 are GTSNPN and SVGIG (reference sequence). The CDR3 loop spans 12 amino acids. The CDR3 DNA is TGTGCCTGGAGTCCGACGGGTGAAAGACTGTTTTTT. Translating it yields CAWSPTGERLFF.